The 21 T cell receptor beta chains below all came from one sample that was sequenced in a study of blood T cells in healthy people across ages (dated by TCRdb to 2014 to 2015). Library preparation used 5' RACE. Sequencing was carried out with an Illumina HiSeq 2500. A second PCR of roughly 6 to 11 cycles was performed with a sample-barcoded 5' primer and a J-beta primer mix. TCRdb reanalyzed the raw reads on its own, using fastp at Q25 for trimming and MiXCR for clone calling, and kept in-frame beta chains. Under each unique CDR3 protein, matching rows form one entry showing the most common genes and DNA. For this sample the table gives roughly 830,000 distinct CDR3 sequences, of which 62% were detected only once. Of the sample, about a quarter is held by the ten largest clones. Sequencing input: blood. The receptors come from a man under 40 in good health.

The chain recombines TRBV6-4 with TRBJ2-3; D is unresolved. Per germline, CDR1 MRHNA and CDR2 SNTAGT. V shed 1 base and J shed 2 bases, with 10 bases lying between them. The CDR3 extends over 15 amino acids. CDR3 amino acids: CASSDYGRPTDTQYF. CDR3 nucleotide sequence: TGTGCCAGCAGTGACTACGGGCGTCCCACAGATACGCAGTATTTT.

On this clonotype itself: An end of the junction differs from the germline gene, which may be a read error. The chain links TRBV3-1 to TRBJ2-5, with a possible D match to TRBD1 (5 bases). CDR3 length: 15 amino acids. Germline V CDR1 and CDR2: LGHDT, YNNKEL (reference sequence). CDR3 DNA: TGTGCCAACAGCTCGCCGACAGCATACCAAGAGACCCAGTACTTC. This gives the protein CANSSPTAYQETQYF.

The rearrangement links TRBV5-1 to TRBJ2-3, with TRBD2 matching 7 bases. V shed 4 bases, J shed 5 bases, and the junction held 13 bases outside the gene matches. CDR3 length equals 16 residues. Germline assignment: CDR1 SGHRS and CDR2 YFSETQ. CDR3 sequence reads: CASSPTDAGDKDTQYF. DNA for the CDR3: TGCGCCAGCAGCCCGACGGACGCGGGAGACAAAGATACGCAGTATTTT.

This clonotype was found once. The chain carries TRBV28 and TRBJ2-7; 7 nucleotides agree with TRBD2. There are 13 residues in the CDR3. Unmatched junction bases numbered 3, after V lost 6 bases and J lost 1 base. Looked up from germline, CDR1 is MDHEN and CDR2 is SYDVKM. The CDR3 reads CASRASGSYEQYF. DNA of the CDR3: TGTGCCAGCAGGGCTAGCGGTTCCTACGAGCAGTACTTC.

This clonotype was recorded only once. J is TRBJ2-1 and V is TRBV20-1; no reliable D call. V lost 1 base to trimming and J lost 6 bases, with 4 bases between them. From germline, CDR1 is DFQATT and CDR2 SNEGSKA (reference sequence). The CDR3 has 11 residues. CDR3 DNA sequence: TGCAGTGCTAGAGTCATCAATGAGCAGTTCTTC. It translates to CSARVINEQFF.

This clonotype was seen a few times. The genes are TRBV6-2 or TRBV6-3 and TRBJ2-1; a weak D match, TRBD1 (5 bases). V lost 6 bases and J 4 bases, leaving 16 bases between the germline ends. The germline V gene has CDR1 MNHEY and CDR2 SVGEGT. This CDR3 is 15 amino acids long. CDR3 sequence reads: CASRQGHSEYNEQFF. The CDR3 DNA sequence: TGTGCCAGCAGACAAGGACACTCTGAGTACAATGAGCAGTTCTTC.

The genes are TRBV5-1 and TRBJ2-1; 7 bases line up with TRBD2. The CDR3 totals 15 residues. V dropped 1 base and J dropped 5; count of bases not matched to a gene: 6. Germline-derived CDR1 and CDR2 are SGHRS and YFSETQ. The CDR3 DNA is TGCGCCAGCAGCTTGATCCCAGGGACTAACAATGAGCAGTTCTTC. Its translation is CASSLIPGTNNEQFF.

This chain connects TRBV3-1 to TRBJ2-7; tentative D call: TRBD1 (6 bases). The end of the DNA is better explained by TRBJ2-5, so the J call may be wrong. This CDR3 has 14 residues. Germline V gene lookup returns CDR1 LGHDT and CDR2 YNNKEL (reference sequence). CDR3 sequence reads: CASNRGTLKETQYF. In DNA form, the CDR3 reads TGTGCCAGCAACCGTGGGACACTGAAAGAGACCCAGTACTTC.

This clonotype occurred a few times. The chain has TRBV27 and TRBJ1-2, with D possibly TRBD1 on 6 matching bases. This CDR3 has 18 residues. Germline lookup yields CDR1 MNHEY and CDR2 SMNVEV (reference sequence). Between the trimmed V and J ends, which lost 3 bases and 5 bases, there was a span of 25 bases. The CDR3 DNA follows: TGTGCCAGCAGTTTCGTCGTCTTGAAAAACAGGGCGGGGTATGGCTACACCTTC. Translation: CASSFVVLKNRAGYGYTF.

The CDR3 sequence: CSVSRRDTQYF. CDR3 sequence (DNA): TGCAGTGTATCTAGGAGGGATACGCAGTATTTT. This chain links TRBV20-1 with TRBJ2-3, with D perhaps TRBD2 (5 bases). CDR3 length: 11 amino acids. V lost 7 bases and J lost 6, with 11 bases in between. Germline-derived CDR1 and CDR2 are DFQATT and SNEGSKA (reference sequence).

The gene calls are TRBV9 and TRBJ1-2; D possibly corresponds to TRBD1 (6 bases). The V and J ends lost 3 bases and 4 bases respectively, with 16 bases between them. Germline V lookup: CDR1 SGDLS, CDR2 YYNGEE. The CDR3 runs to 15 residues. The CDR3 region is CASSARQVGGYGYTF. CDR3 in DNA: TGTGCCAGCAGCGCCCGACAGGTCGGCGGCTATGGCTACACCTTC. Full variable domain (outside the CDR3, taken from reference TRBV9 and TRBJ1-2): DSGVTQTPKHLITATGQRVTLRCSPRSGDLSVYWYQQSLDQGLQFLIQYYNGEERAKGNILERFSAQQFPDLHSELNLSSLELGDSALYFCASSARQVGGYGYTFGSGTRLTVV.

This clonotype was observed a few times. This sequence joins TRBV3-1 and TRBJ2-1; tentatively, D is TRBD1 (6 bases). The CDR3 contains 15 residues. V lost 4 bases and J 2 bases, leaving 12 bases between the germline ends. The V gene's germline CDR1 is LGHDT and CDR2 YNNKEL (reference sequence). In DNA form, the CDR3 reads TGTGCCAGCAGCCCTACAGGGTCCCCCTACAATGAGCAGTTCTTC. Its translation: CASSPTGSPYNEQFF.

The CDR3: CASSLASRAVPGELFF. The CDR3 coding sequence is TGTGCCAGCAGCTTAGCATCACGAGCGGTCCCCGGGGAGCTGTTTTTT. The chain uses TRBV7-9 and TRBJ2-2, with a possible D match to TRBD2 (5 bases). The germline V gene has CDR1 SEHNR and CDR2 FQNEAQ (reference sequence). The CDR3 extends over 16 amino acids. Trimming stripped 0 bases from V and 6 bases from J, with 14 bases between.

V and J are TRBV7-9 and TRBJ1-5, with D possibly matching TRBD1 (5 bases). V lost 5 bases and J 6 bases, leaving 14 bases between the germline ends. This CDR3 spans 14 amino acids. Germline V gene sequence: CDR1 SEHNR, CDR2 FQNEAQ (reference sequence). The CDR3 is CASSPDGGGQPQHF. The CDR3 DNA sequence: TGTGCCAGCAGCCCGGACGGGGGAGGTCAGCCCCAGCATTTT.

The gene calls are TRBV9 and TRBJ2-3; D unresolved. The CDR3 runs to 15 residues. The V end was cut by 0 bases, the J end by 0 bases, with 8 bases between. Germline V lookup: CDR1 SGDLS, CDR2 YYNGEE. The CDR3 loop is CASSVEVGSTDTQYF. The CDR3 DNA reads TGTGCCAGCAGCGTAGAGGTAGGTAGCACAGATACGCAGTATTTT.

The chain is built from TRBV6-5 and TRBJ2-4, with 10 bases that match TRBD2. The J call may be wrong; the DNA end is better matched by TRBJ2-7. This CDR3 has 15 residues. Germline V gene sequence: CDR1 MNHEY, CDR2 SVGAGI. In DNA, the CDR3 is TGTGCCAGCAGGCCTCGGACTAGCGGACTCTACGAGCAGTACTTC. It is translated as CASRPRTSGLYEQYF.

This chain uses TRBV5-1 with TRBJ2-1; D gene uncertain. Germline-derived CDR1 and CDR2 are SGHRS and YFSETQ. The CDR3 spans 11 residues. V lost 0 bases and J lost 8, with 3 bases in between. The CDR3 loop is CASSLEHEQFF. CDR3 in DNA: TGCGCCAGCAGCTTGGAGCATGAGCAGTTCTTC.

The chain recombines TRBV27 with TRBJ1-6, with TRBD1 as a possible D gene (5 bases). Deletions cut 2 bases from V and 10 bases from J, with 9 bases between. The CDR3 is 13 residues long. Germline values: CDR1 MNHEY, CDR2 SMNVEV (reference sequence). CDR3 sequence (DNA): TGTGCCAGCAGTTTAGTGGAGGGGTCACCCCTCCACTTT. Amino acids: CASSLVEGSPLHF.

The chain recombines TRBV2 with TRBJ1-1; 10 bases align to TRBD1. The J segment lost 1 base and the V segment lost 4 bases, leaving 0 bases of the junction unmatched. Per the germline V gene, CDR1 is SNHLY and CDR2 is FYNNEI. This CDR3 comprises 14 residues. CDR3 loop: CASSGDRGNTEAFF. The CDR3 DNA sequence: TGTGCCAGCAGTGGGGACAGGGGGAACACTGAAGCTTTCTTT.

CDR3 residues: CASSLTFGFAHEQYF. In DNA, the CDR3 is TGTGCCAGCAGCTTAACGTTTGGATTCGCCCACGAGCAGTACTTC. The chain is built from TRBV7-3 and TRBJ2-4; D unresolved. The J call could be wrong; TRBJ2-7 is a better fit for the DNA end. In germline, CDR1 is SGHTA, CDR2 FQGTGA. The CDR3 extends over 15 amino acids.

CDR3 loop: CAISERDRGDSPLHF. As DNA, the CDR3 is TGTGCCATCAGTGAGCGGGACAGGGGGGATTCACCCCTCCACTTT. This chain links TRBV10-3 with TRBJ1-6, with 11 positions matching TRBD1. There are 15 residues in the CDR3. Germline CDR1 is ENHRY and CDR2 is SYGVKD. V lost 2 bases, J lost 8 bases, and 2 bases stayed unmatched.